Below, one T cell receptor beta chain is given with its context. The sample is drawn from a study of shared T cell receptors in the human thymus. The repertoire was sequenced with immunoSEQ multiplex PCR; TCRdb's copy has only in-frame clones and lacks some. The table includes 600,000 or so clones, more than 70% detected once. These data were likewise used in another study, on human thymus T cells. This second report adds: The source of the thymus tissue was resections taken during corrective heart surgery.

The sequencing sample was made of thymocytes. The TCR was taken from a boy younger than two with a congenital heart defect.

The CDR3 nucleotides read TGTGCCAGCAGTGAGGTGACGGGAGGGCCACCTCACCATACGCAGTATTTT. This translates into CASSEVTGGPPHHTQYF. The J gene is TRBJ2-3, the V gene TRBV2; 8 bases match TRBD2. CDR3 length: 17 amino acids. The germline V gene has CDR1 SNHLY and CDR2 FYNNEI. Trimming removed 3 bases from V and 7 bases from J; junction bases left unmatched: 15.